This paragraph covers one T cell receptor beta chain sequence. What this receptor recognizes is not known. Base qualities are not at hand, and no much larger clone is one base apart. The data belong to a study of shared clonotypes between healthy human individuals (TCRdb year 2020). For context, the study as a whole: A few men and two women, aged 18 to 49 years, made up the cohort. For each donor, three plates each were used for CD4 naive and CD4 memory, two plates were used for CD8 naive, and one plate was used for CD8 memory. The study deeply sequenced blood TCR repertoires of five healthy adults to estimate repertoire size and the extent of clonotype sharing between individuals. Libraries were prepared and TCR repertoires were sequenced by different laboratories using diverse techniques, in order to increase sequencing depth and limit assay-specific biases. Leukapheresis yielded between about 0.85 and 10 billion PBMCs per donor. The paper as a whole reports these results and caveats: Larger estimated clonotype richness was generally found for naive subsets than for memory subsets. The small number of donors limited the genetic and exposure-history diversity represented. Sampling was restricted to blood, and TCR repertoires in tissues likely differ from the TCR repertoires found in blood. About 5% of naive CD4, 3% to 4% of naive CD8, approximately 2.2% of memory CD4, and 0.35% to 0.4% of memory CD8 clonotypes were shared across several donors. Higher generation probabilities were observed for clonotypes shared by all four sorted-subset donors than for non-shared clonotypes. Incomplete sequencing was indicated by rarefaction of sorted-subset datasets, despite the large sequencing depth. Pairwise subsampling indicated that sequencing depth was expected to affect the degree of clonotype sharing among donors.

Donors were healthy HIV-negative adults with no recently reported acute infections or vaccinations. All donors were Caucasian adults living in Nashville, Tennessee, USA. Magnetic negative selection was used to enrich CD4+ T cells, after which naive cells were positively selected on CD45RA and the negative fraction became the memory subset. Blood was collected by leukapheresis, and PBMCs were isolated by Ficoll-Histopaque density gradient centrifugation and then cryopreserved in liquid nitrogen vapor phase. Analytical flow cytometry was used to check the purity and quantity of every magnetically sorted T cell population. Genomic DNA was isolated from every sorted fraction and measured by UV absorbance on a Nanodrop 2000c. TCR CDR3 regions were amplified from genomic DNA by multiplex PCR using the deep immunoSEQ assay. Extracted genomic DNA from each cell subset was distributed evenly across all wells of several immunoSEQ 96-well plates, and each plate was treated as a replicate. For sorted subsets, about 200 ng genomic DNA, equal to 25,000 to 35,000 T cell genomes, was loaded into each replicate PCR. The purified libraries were quantified using a Qubit 3.0 fluorometer, sized with a Bioanalyzer 2100, and then quantified again using the KAPA Library Quantification kit. Each immunoSEQ 96-well plate was sequenced on its own single-read 150-cycle Illumina NextSeq 550 flow cell. The study's own analysis went as follows. Because the immunoSEQ output included only junctional sequences and no quality scores, the filtering could not be the same as the filtering used for full-length reads. Sequences were annotated with PyIR, a Python wrapper for IgBLAST v1.9, using IMGT germline references to assign V/J genes and CDR3. Reads were filtered out if the reads had weak V/J assignments (E-value above 1e-6), no CDR3, stop codons, out-of-frame junctions, or ambiguous translated residues. V3J clonotypes were defined as sequences sharing an identical inferred V gene, J gene, and CDR3 amino acid sequence. The percentage overlap between two repertoires was calculated by dividing the number of shared unique clonotypes by the size of the smaller repertoire. RTK rarefaction, the Chao1 estimator, and Recon v2.1 estimates of unobserved clonotypes were used to assess repertoire richness. Generation probabilities for all TCRbeta clonotypes obtained by the gDNA method from a handful of donors were computed using OLGA. In TCRdb, the immuneACCESS table is reduced to in-frame sequences with V and J assigned. These tables do not hold every clone; where another copy was compared, an unresolved V gene accounts for under half, and the others remain unexplained. V and J calls and clone size are given by that table; D and trimming were obtained from the DNA. This sample has around 2.3 million clones in its table, and under 97% of those were observed once. The top ten constitute more than 0.1% of the sample.

The TCR sequence derives from a man aged 18 to 30 in good health. The sample taken for sequencing was naive CD4+ T cells sorted from blood. The sample's cell subset or site, from its label and the paper: CD45RA+ positively selected.

This receptor carries the CDR3 CASSIGGEKLFF. The DNA reads as follows: TGTGCCAGTAGTATAGGGGGTGAAAAACTGTTTTTT. This sequence uses TRBV19 and TRBJ1-4, with the D gene not clear enough to name. The CDR3 runs 12 residues from the cysteine to the phenylalanine. The read is trimmed to its CDR3 DNA, 36 bases read in frame from base 1. Reading the germline V gene (reference sequence) gives CDR1 LNHDA and CDR2 SQIVND. The V end loses 1 base and the J end loses 7 bases, and a stretch of 4 bases separates them.